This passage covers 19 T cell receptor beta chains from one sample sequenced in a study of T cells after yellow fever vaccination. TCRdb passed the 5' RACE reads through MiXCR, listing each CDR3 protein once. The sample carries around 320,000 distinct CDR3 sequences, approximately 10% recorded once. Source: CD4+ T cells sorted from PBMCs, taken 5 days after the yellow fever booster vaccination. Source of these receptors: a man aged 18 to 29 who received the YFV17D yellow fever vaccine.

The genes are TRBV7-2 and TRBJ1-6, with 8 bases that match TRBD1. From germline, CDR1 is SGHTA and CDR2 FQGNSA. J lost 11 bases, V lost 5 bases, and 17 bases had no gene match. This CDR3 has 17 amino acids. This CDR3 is CASSPRLQTGEKAPLHF. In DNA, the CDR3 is TGTGCCAGCAGCCCTCGGTTGCAGACAGGGGAAAAGGCACCCCTCCACTTT.

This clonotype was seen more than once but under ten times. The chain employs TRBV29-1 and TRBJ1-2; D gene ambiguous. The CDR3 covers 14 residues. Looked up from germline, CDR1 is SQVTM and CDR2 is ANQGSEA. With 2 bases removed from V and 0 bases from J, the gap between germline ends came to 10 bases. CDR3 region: CSVERFRANYGYTF. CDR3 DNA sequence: TGCAGCGTTGAACGTTTCCGAGCTAACTATGGCTACACCTTC. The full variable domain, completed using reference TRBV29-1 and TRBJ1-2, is SAVISQKPSRDICQRGTSLTIQCQVDSQVTMMFWYRQQPGQSLTLIATANQGSEATYESGFVIDKFPISRPNLTFSTLTVSNMSPEDSSIYLCSVERFRANYGYTFGSGTRLTVV.

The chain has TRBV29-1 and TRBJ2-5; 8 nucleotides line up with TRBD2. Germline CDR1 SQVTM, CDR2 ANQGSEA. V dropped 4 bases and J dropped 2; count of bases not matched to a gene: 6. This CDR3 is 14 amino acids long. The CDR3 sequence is CSVGTSSLQETQYF. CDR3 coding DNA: TGCAGCGTTGGGACTAGCAGCCTTCAAGAGACCCAGTACTTC. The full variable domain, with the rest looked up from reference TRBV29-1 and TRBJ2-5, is SAVISQKPSRDICQRGTSLTIQCQVDSQVTMMFWYRQQPGQSLTLIATANQGSEATYESGFVIDKFPISRPNLTFSTLTVSNMSPEDSSIYLCSVGTSSLQETQYFGPGTRLLVL.

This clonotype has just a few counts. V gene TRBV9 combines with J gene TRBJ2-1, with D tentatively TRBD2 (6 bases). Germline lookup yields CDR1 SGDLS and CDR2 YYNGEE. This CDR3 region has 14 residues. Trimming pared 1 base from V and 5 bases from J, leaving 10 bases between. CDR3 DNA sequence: TGTGCCAGCAGCGTACTAGCGAATCACAATGAGCAGTTCTTC. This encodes CASSVLANHNEQFF. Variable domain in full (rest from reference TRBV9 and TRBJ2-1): DSGVTQTPKHLITATGQRVTLRCSPRSGDLSVYWYQQSLDQGLQFLIQYYNGEERAKGNILERFSAQQFPDLHSELNLSSLELGDSALYFCASSVLANHNEQFFGPGTRLTVL.

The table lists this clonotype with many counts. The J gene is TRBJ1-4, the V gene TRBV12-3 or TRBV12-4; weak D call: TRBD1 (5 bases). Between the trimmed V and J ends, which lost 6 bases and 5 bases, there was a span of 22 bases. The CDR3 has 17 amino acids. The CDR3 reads CASRYTRGIVPNEKLFF. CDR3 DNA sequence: TGTGCCAGCAGATATACGCGGGGCATTGTTCCAAATGAAAAACTGTTTTTT.

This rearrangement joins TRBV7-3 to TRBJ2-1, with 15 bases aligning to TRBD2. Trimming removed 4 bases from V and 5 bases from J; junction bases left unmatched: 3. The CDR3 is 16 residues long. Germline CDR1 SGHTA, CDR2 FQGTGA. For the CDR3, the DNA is TGTGCCAGCAGCTACAGGACTAGCGGGGGGGACAATGAGCAGTTCTTC. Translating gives CASSYRTSGGDNEQFF.

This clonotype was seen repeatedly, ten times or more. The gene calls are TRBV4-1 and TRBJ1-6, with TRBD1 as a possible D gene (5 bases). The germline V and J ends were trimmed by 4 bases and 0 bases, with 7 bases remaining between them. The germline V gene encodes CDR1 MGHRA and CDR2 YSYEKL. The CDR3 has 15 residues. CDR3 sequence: CASSPGSSYNSPLHF. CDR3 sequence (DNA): TGCGCCAGCAGCCCAGGGAGCTCCTATAATTCACCCCTCCACTTT.

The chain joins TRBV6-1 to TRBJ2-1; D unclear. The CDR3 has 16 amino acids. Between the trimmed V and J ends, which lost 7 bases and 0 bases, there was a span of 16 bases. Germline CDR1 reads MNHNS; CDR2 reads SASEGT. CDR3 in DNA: TGTGCCAGCACCCCGAACGAGCTGGCCTCCTACAATGAGCAGTTCTTC. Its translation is CASTPNELASYNEQFF.

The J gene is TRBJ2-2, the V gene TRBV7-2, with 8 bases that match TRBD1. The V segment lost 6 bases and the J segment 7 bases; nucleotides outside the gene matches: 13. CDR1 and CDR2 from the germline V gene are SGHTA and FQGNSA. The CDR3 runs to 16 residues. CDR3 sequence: CASSLLATGVFGELFF. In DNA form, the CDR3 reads TGTGCCAGCAGTCTGTTAGCGACAGGGGTCTTCGGGGAGCTGTTTTTT. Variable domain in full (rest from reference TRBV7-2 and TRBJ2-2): GAGVSQSPSNKVTEKGKDVELRCDPISGHTALYWYRQSLGQGLEFLIYFQGNSAPDKSGLPSDRFSAERTGGSVSTLTIQRTQQEDSAVYLCASSLLATGVFGELFFGEGSRLTVL.

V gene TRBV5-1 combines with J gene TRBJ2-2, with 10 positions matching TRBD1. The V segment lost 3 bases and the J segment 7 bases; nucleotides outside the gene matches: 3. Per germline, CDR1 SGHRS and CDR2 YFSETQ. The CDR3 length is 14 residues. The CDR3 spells CASSWGQGIGELFF. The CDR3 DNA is TGCGCCAGCAGCTGGGGACAGGGGATCGGGGAGCTGTTTTTT.

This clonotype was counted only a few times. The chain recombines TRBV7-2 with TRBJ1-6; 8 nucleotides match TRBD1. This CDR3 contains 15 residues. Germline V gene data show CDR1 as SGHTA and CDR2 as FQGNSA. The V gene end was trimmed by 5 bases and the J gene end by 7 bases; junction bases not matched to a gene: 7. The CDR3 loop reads CASSVQGVRNSPLHF. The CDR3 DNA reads TGTGCCAGCAGCGTACAGGGGGTCAGGAATTCACCCCTCCACTTT. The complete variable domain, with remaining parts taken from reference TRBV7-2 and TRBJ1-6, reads GAGVSQSPSNKVTEKGKDVELRCDPISGHTALYWYRQSLGQGLEFLIYFQGNSAPDKSGLPSDRFSAERTGGSVSTLTIQRTQQEDSAVYLCASSVQGVRNSPLHFGNGTRLTVT.

This CDR3 reads CASAAGVSTDTQYF. The CDR3, as DNA: TGTGCCAGCGCCGCGGGGGTTAGCACAGATACGCAGTATTTT. This chain joins TRBV7-9 and TRBJ2-3; 7 nucleotides agree with TRBD2. CDR3 length: 14 amino acids. Trimming at V came to 8 bases and at J to 0 bases, leaving 5 bases not matched to a gene. Germline assignment: CDR1 SEHNR and CDR2 FQNEAQ (reference sequence).

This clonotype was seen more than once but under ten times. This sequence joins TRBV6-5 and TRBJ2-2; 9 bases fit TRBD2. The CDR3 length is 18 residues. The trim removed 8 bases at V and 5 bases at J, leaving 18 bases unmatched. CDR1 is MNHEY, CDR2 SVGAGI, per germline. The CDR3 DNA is TGTGCCAGCTCTTTACTGGCGGGGGGGCCCGCGGGGACCGGGGAGCTGTTTTTT. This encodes CASSLLAGGPAGTGELFF.

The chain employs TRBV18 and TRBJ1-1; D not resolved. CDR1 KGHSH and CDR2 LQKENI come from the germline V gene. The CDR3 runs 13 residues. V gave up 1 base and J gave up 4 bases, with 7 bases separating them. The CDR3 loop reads CASSPRWGTEAFF. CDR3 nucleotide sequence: TGTGCCAGCTCACCACGTTGGGGCACTGAAGCTTTCTTT.

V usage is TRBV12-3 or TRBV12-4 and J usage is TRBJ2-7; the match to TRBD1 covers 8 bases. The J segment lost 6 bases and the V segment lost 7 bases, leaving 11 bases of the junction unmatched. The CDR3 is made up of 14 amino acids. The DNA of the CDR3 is TGTGCCAGCATTCGGACAGGGTTGGGGGGCGAGCAGTACTTC. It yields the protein CASIRTGLGGEQYF.

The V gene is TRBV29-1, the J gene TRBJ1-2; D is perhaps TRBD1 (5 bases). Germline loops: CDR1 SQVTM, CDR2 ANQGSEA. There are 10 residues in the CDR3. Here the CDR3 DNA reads TGCTCCGGGGGGGATGGTGGCTACACCTTC. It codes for CSGGDGGYTF.

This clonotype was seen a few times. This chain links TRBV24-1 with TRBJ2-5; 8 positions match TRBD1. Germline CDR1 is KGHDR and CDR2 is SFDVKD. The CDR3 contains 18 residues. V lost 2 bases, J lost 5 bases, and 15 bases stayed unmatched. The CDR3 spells CATSDSTPGQDAWETQYF. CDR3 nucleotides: TGTGCCACCAGTGATTCGACCCCGGGACAGGACGCTTGGGAGACCCAGTACTTC.

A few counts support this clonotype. The CDR3 loop reads CASSQGSRLLGNQPQHF. CDR3 DNA: TGCGCCAGCAGCCAAGGTTCGCGACTTTTGGGCAATCAGCCCCAGCATTTT. The genes are TRBV4-1 and TRBJ1-5; D uncertain. CDR3 length: 17 amino acids. Germline CDR1 and CDR2: MGHRA and YSYEKL. V was trimmed by 1 base and J by 2 bases, leaving 15 bases between them.

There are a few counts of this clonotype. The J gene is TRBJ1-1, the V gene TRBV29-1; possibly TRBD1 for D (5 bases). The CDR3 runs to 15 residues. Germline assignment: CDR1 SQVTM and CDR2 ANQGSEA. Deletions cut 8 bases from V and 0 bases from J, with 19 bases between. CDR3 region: CSSRAGWGMNTEAFF. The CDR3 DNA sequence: TGCAGCTCCCGGGCGGGTTGGGGGATGAACACTGAAGCTTTCTTT. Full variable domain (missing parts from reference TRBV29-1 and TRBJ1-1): SAVISQKPSRDICQRGTSLTIQCQVDSQVTMMFWYRQQPGQSLTLIATANQGSEATYESGFVIDKFPISRPNLTFSTLTVSNMSPEDSSIYLCSSRAGWGMNTEAFFGQGTRLTVV.